This T cell receptor (beta chain) is drawn from a study of glioma-infiltrating T cells after dendritic cell vaccination. The wider study: Patients had newly diagnosed or recurrent glioblastoma and received dendritic cell vaccines.

Data came from immunoSEQ multiplex PCR; TCRdb stores just in-frame clones and leaves some out. The data hold 85,000 to 100,000 clones, with 85% observed a single time. V lost 10 bases, J lost 1 base, and 11 bases lay in between. The length of the CDR3 is 13 residues. Germline V gives CDR1 SNHLY, CDR2 FYNNEI. Time point given: after dendritic cell vaccination, including at tumor progression/relapse. The source was blood, collected after dendritic cell vaccination. This clonotype was sampled from a human donor with glioblastoma. This chain connects TRBV2 to TRBJ1-5, with a possible D match to TRBD1 (6 bases). CDR3 nucleotides: TGTGCCACCGCCGGGACAAGCAATCAGCCCCAGCATTTT. As protein: CATAGTSNQPQHF.